The 29 T cell receptor beta chains presented below share a single source sample, sequenced in a study of shared clonotypes between healthy human individuals. The repertoire was sequenced with immunoSEQ multiplex PCR; TCRdb's copy has only in-frame clones and lacks some. This table has 1.5 million to 2.5 million clones, about 95% appearing once. Naive CD8 cells lacked CD45RO and underwent positive selection for CCR7, leaving out terminally differentiated effector memory CD45RA+ cells. Source material: naive CD8+ T cells sorted from blood. All receptors derive from a man between 18 and 35 years old in good health.

The CDR3 coding sequence is TGTGCCAGCAGCACCCCTTCAGATAGCGGGGGGTCACAGTACTTC. Its translation is CASSTPSDSGGSQYF. The chain uses TRBV7-9 and TRBJ2-7, with 10 positions matching TRBD2. This CDR3 contains 15 residues. The ends lost 5 bases at V and 10 bases at J; junction bases unmatched: 14. Germline CDR1 and CDR2: SEHNR and FQNEAQ (reference sequence).

The chain is built from TRBV4-1 and TRBJ2-3; D may be TRBD2 (7 bases). The CDR3 runs 18 residues. The V end lost 0 bases, the J end lost 4 bases, and 20 bases lay between the germline ends. Germline CDR1 and CDR2: MGHRA and YSYEKL. CDR3 sequence reads: CASSQEGGPIEGADTQYF. For the CDR3, the DNA is TGCGCCAGCAGCCAAGAGGGGGGGCCTATCGAGGGTGCAGATACGCAGTATTTT.

The chain uses TRBV4-1 and TRBJ2-7, with D unclear. CDR1 is MGHRA, CDR2 YSYEKL, per germline. V shed 0 bases and J shed 4 bases, with 10 bases lying between them. This CDR3 has 14 amino acids. The CDR3 region is CASSQDSLVYEQYF. The CDR3 nucleotides read TGCGCCAGCAGCCAAGATAGTCTGGTGTACGAGCAGTACTTC.

This clone occurred once. The chain uses TRBV30 and TRBJ1-5; 9 bases match TRBD1. J lost 8 bases, V lost 2 bases, and 10 bases had no gene match. Germline V CDR1 and CDR2: GTSNPN, SVGIG (reference sequence). The CDR3 consists of 15 residues. The CDR3 is CAWSKGQGNAEPQHF. Here the CDR3 DNA reads TGTGCCTGGAGTAAAGGACAGGGGAATGCGGAGCCCCAGCATTTT.

V gene TRBV30 combines with J gene TRBJ2-1, with 10 bases matching TRBD2. V shed 4 bases, J shed 4 bases, and the junction held 7 bases outside the gene matches. Germline assignment: CDR1 GTSNPN and CDR2 SVGIG (reference sequence). The CDR3 loop spans 15 amino acids. The CDR3 loop reads CAWTSAGGEYNEQFF. The DNA of the CDR3 is TGTGCCTGGACCTCAGCGGGAGGGGAGTACAATGAGCAGTTCTTC.

This clone showed up just once. This chain uses TRBV19 with TRBJ1-3; D ambiguous. CDR1 is LNHDA and CDR2 is SQIVND in the germline V gene (reference sequence). Trimming cost V 6 bases and J 3 bases, with 15 bases left between them. The CDR3 runs to 15 residues. DNA of the CDR3: TGTGCCAGTAGGGAACTCCCGGCTCTTGGAAACACCATATATTTT. Residues: CASRELPALGNTIYF. The complete variable domain, with remaining parts taken from reference TRBV19 and TRBJ1-3, reads DGGITQSPKYLFRKEGQNVTLSCEQNLNHDAMYWYRQDPGQGLRLIYYSQIVNDFQKGDIAEGYSVSREKKESFPLTVTSAQKNPTAFYLCASRELPALGNTIYFGEGSWLTVV.

This clone was counted between two and nine times. The chain couples TRBV5-4 to TRBJ1-5; D remains unclear. Germline V gives CDR1 SGHNT, CDR2 YYREEE (reference sequence). V was trimmed by 1 base and J by 5 bases, leaving 16 bases between them. The CDR3 has 16 amino acids. The CDR3 sequence is CASSLRAEGGDQPQHF. The CDR3 nucleotides are TGTGCCAGCAGCTTGCGGGCGGAGGGAGGTGATCAGCCCCAGCATTTT.

This rearrangement joins TRBV13 to TRBJ2-3; D not resolved. V was cut by 6 bases and J by 0 bases, with 7 bases left in between. Germline CDR1 PRHDT, CDR2 FYEKMQ (reference sequence). The CDR3 is 13 residues long. DNA for the CDR3: TGTGCCAGCAGTGATAGTAGCACAGATACGCAGTATTTT. Translating it yields CASSDSSTDTQYF.

Comment on this clone: Germline is not matched at one junction end, which may reflect a read error. The V call is TRBV15, the J call TRBJ1-1; maybe TRBD1 (6 bases). This CDR3 has 15 amino acids. Germline V lookup: CDR1 LNHNV, CDR2 YYDKDF (reference sequence). CDR3 DNA: TGTGCCACCAACAGAGGGAACACAGGGAAAGATGAAGCTTTCTTT. This encodes CATNRGNTGKDEAFF.

The CDR3 coding sequence is TGTGCCAAACAGGGCGGGAATGAGCAGTTCTTC. Amino acids: CAKQGGNEQFF. This chain uses TRBV2 with TRBJ2-1; weak D call: TRBD1 (6 bases). Per the germline V gene, CDR1 is SNHLY and CDR2 is FYNNEI. The CDR3 consists of 11 residues. V was pared by 10 bases and J by 7 bases, with 11 bases between.

The rearrangement uses TRBV10-3 and TRBJ2-2, with 10 bases identical to TRBD2. Germline CDR1 is ENHRY and CDR2 is SYGVKD. The CDR3 has 18 residues. Germline trimming cut 10 bases from V and 1 base from J; bases unmatched to any gene: 15. The CDR3 nucleotides read TGTGCCAGCGAAGACCCAGGGACTAGCGTTGGGAACACCGGGGAGCTGTTTTTT. Its protein product is CASEDPGTSVGNTGELFF.

V gene TRBV27 combines with J gene TRBJ2-5, with a weak D call TRBD1 (7 bases). Trimming removed 4 bases from V and 5 bases from J, with 17 bases in between. CDR3 length: 15 residues. Germline V CDR1 and CDR2: MNHEY, SMNVEV (reference sequence). The DNA of the CDR3 is TGTGCCAGCAGTTCGAGGAGGGGGCTCTGGGAGACCCAGTACTTC. It specifies CASSSRRGLWETQYF.

The chain combines TRBV5-4 with TRBJ1-2; the D is unclear. V lost 7 bases to trimming and J lost 2 bases, with 12 bases between them. Germline V gives CDR1 SGHNT, CDR2 YYREEE (reference sequence). The CDR3 is 13 residues long. Here the CDR3 reads CASALTDNYGYTF. The CDR3 DNA reads as TGTGCCAGCGCGCTAACGGACAACTATGGCTACACCTTC.

This clone was recorded a few times. The sample carries other DNA sequences with the same CDR3. This chain links TRBV5-6 with TRBJ2-2; D is possibly TRBD2 (6 bases). Per germline, CDR1 SGHDT and CDR2 YYEEEE. The CDR3 runs to 13 residues. V was trimmed by 0 bases and J by 6 bases, leaving 6 bases between them. CDR3 loop: CASSLGLAGELFF. The CDR3 DNA reads as TGTGCCAGCAGCTTGGGACTAGCCGGGGAGCTGTTTTTT.

The sample holds one count of this clone. V gene TRBV5-4 combines with J gene TRBJ2-3; no definite D call. The germline V gene has CDR1 SGHNT and CDR2 YYREEE (reference sequence). Trimming took off 4 bases at V and 2 bases at J, with 5 bases between the two ends. The CDR3 runs to 12 residues. CDR3 sequence reads: CASSQYTDTQYF. The CDR3 DNA reads TGTGCCAGCAGCCAGTACACAGATACGCAGTATTTT.

This sequence joins TRBV5-6 and TRBJ2-3; 9 bases are a match to TRBD2. The junction had 11 bases not matched to a gene; V was cut back by 4 bases and J by 5 bases. CDR3 length equals 16 residues. Germline lookup yields CDR1 SGHDT and CDR2 YYEEEE. The DNA of the CDR3 is TGTGCCAGCAGCCCGGTGGCTAGCGGGATAGGAGATACGCAGTATTTT. The encoded protein is CASSPVASGIGDTQYF.

The chain recombines TRBV4-1 with TRBJ2-7, with a tentative D call TRBD2 (6 bases). The germline gives CDR1 MGHRA, CDR2 YSYEKL. This CDR3 comprises 15 residues. Trimming took off 2 bases at V and 2 bases at J, with 13 bases between the two ends. CDR3 in DNA: TGCGCCAGCAGCCAACTCTTAGCGGCCGCCTACGAGCAGTACTTC. It is translated as CASSQLLAAAYEQYF.

The rearrangement joins TRBV5-6 to TRBJ2-1; a possible D gene is TRBD2 (6 bases). CDR3 length equals 15 residues. Deletions cut 0 bases from V and 8 bases from J, with 15 bases between. The germline gives CDR1 SGHDT, CDR2 YYEEEE. CDR3: CASSLGGRPVDEQFF. CDR3 nucleotides: TGTGCCAGCAGCTTGGGTGGGAGGCCTGTCGATGAGCAGTTCTTC.

This chain uses TRBV6-6 with TRBJ1-4, with a possible D match to TRBD1 (5 bases). The CDR3 contains 13 residues. Germline V CDR1 and CDR2: MNHNY, SVGAGI (reference sequence). With 4 bases removed from V and 5 bases from J, the gap between germline ends came to 8 bases. CDR3 in amino acids: CASSSNRNEKLFF. The CDR3 DNA is TGTGCCAGCAGTTCAAACAGGAATGAAAAACTGTTTTTT.

V is TRBV6-6 and J is TRBJ2-7; D might be TRBD1 or TRBD2, each matching 5 bases. The V end was cut by 0 bases, the J end by 0 bases, with 12 bases between. The CDR3 has 16 amino acids. Per the germline V gene, CDR1 is MNHNY and CDR2 is SVGAGI (reference sequence). The CDR3 nucleotides are TGTGCCAGCAGTTACTCCGGGACCTCGAGCTCCTACGAGCAGTACTTC. This gives the protein CASSYSGTSSSYEQYF.

V usage is TRBV11-2 and J usage is TRBJ1-4; the D is unclear. V was clipped by 5 bases and J by 0 bases, with 10 bases between them. The CDR3 covers 15 residues. CDR1 is SGHAT, CDR2 FQNNGV, per germline. CDR3 sequence (DNA): TGTGCCAGCAGCCCATGGACTGCAACTAATGAAAAACTGTTTTTT. Its protein is CASSPWTATNEKLFF.

This sequence joins TRBV5-4 and TRBJ1-2, with 7 bases matching TRBD1. The CDR3 contains 14 residues. Germline assignment: CDR1 SGHNT and CDR2 YYREEE (reference sequence). V was clipped by 5 bases and J by 7 bases; unmatched bases: 11. The CDR3 region is CASRDPTGTAGYTF. CDR3 DNA sequence: TGTGCCAGCAGGGACCCTACAGGGACAGCTGGCTACACCTTC. The full variable domain, its missing parts supplied by reference TRBV5-4 and TRBJ1-2, is ETGVTQSPTHLIKTRGQQVTLRCSSQSGHNTVSWYQQALGQGPQFIFQYYREEENGRGNFPPRFSGLQFPNYSSELNVNALELDDSALYLCASRDPTGTAGYTFGSGTRLTVV.

This chain joins TRBV5-4 and TRBJ1-4; no clear D gene. The CDR3 spans 15 residues. The V and J ends lost 0 bases and 0 bases respectively, with 6 bases between them. In germline, CDR1 is SGHNT, CDR2 YYREEE (reference sequence). The CDR3 sequence is CASSLGSATNEKLFF. The CDR3 DNA sequence: TGTGCCAGCAGCTTGGGGTCTGCAACTAATGAAAAACTGTTTTTT. The full variable domain, completed using reference TRBV5-4 and TRBJ1-4, is ETGVTQSPTHLIKTRGQQVTLRCSSQSGHNTVSWYQQALGQGPQFIFQYYREEENGRGNFPPRFSGLQFPNYSSELNVNALELDDSALYLCASSLGSATNEKLFFGSGTQLSVL.

Note on this clone: The same CDR3 is also encoded by other DNA sequences in this sample. J is TRBJ2-5 and V is TRBV6-5, with a tentative D call TRBD2 (5 bases). CDR3 length: 14 amino acids. Germline-derived CDR1 and CDR2 are MNHEY and SVGAGI. V lost 0 bases and J lost 5, with 10 bases in between. DNA for the CDR3: TGTGCCAGCAGTTACTCCGGGGTTGGGGAGACCCAGTACTTC. Its translation: CASSYSGVGETQYF.

The rearrangement links TRBV14 to TRBJ2-7; 9 bases align to TRBD2. This CDR3 contains 17 residues. V lost 0 bases to trimming and J lost 6 bases; unmatched junction nucleotides: 12. The germline V gene has CDR1 SGHDN and CDR2 FVKESK. This chain's CDR3 is CASSQDFAGGSFGEQYF. CDR3 sequence (DNA): TGTGCCAGCAGCCAAGATTTTGCGGGAGGGTCTTTCGGCGAGCAGTACTTC.

Regarding this clone: Other DNA variants within this sample encode the same CDR3. V is TRBV27 and J is TRBJ2-3; 13 nucleotides match TRBD2. CDR1 MNHEY and CDR2 SMNVEV come from the germline V gene (reference sequence). The CDR3 runs 17 residues. Trimming removed 1 base from V and 6 bases from J; junction bases left unmatched: 7. The CDR3 sequence is CASSLLTSGGAGDTQYF. The CDR3 region has the DNA TGTGCCAGCAGTTTATTAACTAGCGGGGGGGCCGGGGATACGCAGTATTTT.

This clone was seen only once. This rearrangement joins TRBV6-5 to TRBJ2-5; TRBD2 might be the D (6 bases). CDR3 length: 16 amino acids. Between the trimmed V and J ends, which lost 4 bases and 0 bases, there was a span of 15 bases. Germline lookup yields CDR1 MNHEY and CDR2 SVGAGI. The CDR3: CASSWVMEGHQETQYF. The CDR3 DNA reads TGTGCCAGCAGTTGGGTCATGGAGGGGCACCAAGAGACCCAGTACTTC.

This chain connects TRBV4-1 to TRBJ2-2, with no clear D. Germline V CDR1 and CDR2: MGHRA, YSYEKL. V gave up 0 bases and J gave up 6 bases, with 8 bases separating them. The CDR3 has 14 residues. The CDR3 bases are TGCGCCAGCAGCCAAGATCATGGTTCCGGGGAGCTGTTTTTT. Protein: CASSQDHGSGELFF.

V and J are TRBV6-5 and TRBJ1-4; no definite D call. With 2 bases removed from V and 4 bases from J, the gap between germline ends came to 8 bases. The germline V gene encodes CDR1 MNHEY and CDR2 SVGAGI. The CDR3 is 14 amino acids. CDR3 region: CASSYRGSNEKLFF. CDR3 in DNA: TGTGCCAGCAGTTACCGGGGAAGTAATGAAAAACTGTTTTTT.